The sequence of this TCR beta chain was determined in a study of cytomegalovirus exposure and HLA in healthy donors. Across the study: The roughly 700 first-cohort repertoires and the roughly 120 validation repertoires shared the same platform, a later analysis reported.

The CDR3 contains 14 residues. V shed 5 bases, J shed 6 bases, and the junction held 8 bases outside the gene matches. The germline gives CDR1 SGHNT, CDR2 YYREEE (reference sequence). Profiled with immunoSEQ multiplex PCR; TCRdb holds only in-frame clones, not every one. The sample holds 130,000 or so clones, around 90% seen once. As regards this clone: The antigen remains unidentified.

Findings and caveats of the study: CMV antigen specificity of a few CMV-associated chains was confirmed in vitro. One later analysis, an examination of the 100 to 150 validation repertoires, found that first-cohort TCR clusters tended to co-occur in them.

The receptor was derived from a woman between 18 and 30 years old in good health and CMV-seronegative. The chain is built from TRBV5-4 and TRBJ1-2; 9 nucleotides agree with TRBD1. Sequencing was done on a sample of PBMCs. This chain's CDR3 is CASSQRQGVDGYTF. The CDR3 bases are TGTGCCAGCAGTCAGAGACAGGGGGTAGATGGCTACACCTTC.